This TCR beta chain was obtained from a study of blood T cell repertoires in COVID-19. The table came from immunoSEQ multiplex PCR; TCRdb's copy has only in-frame clones and leaves some out. This sample has about 260,000 clones, with 70% to 90% found just once. The germline CDR1 and CDR2 sequences are MNHEY and SVGEGT. The CDR3 length is 15 residues. J gave up 9 bases and V 4 bases, and 14 bases lay outside the gene matches. The receptor was isolated from a woman aged 55-70 years with COVID-19, enrolled during active disease. Sample: peripheral blood. The chain has TRBV6-2 or TRBV6-3 and TRBJ2-7; 8 bases line up with TRBD2. CDR3 bases: TGTGCCAGCAGTTCCCCGGGACTAGGCACCCTAAGGCAGTACTTC. Protein sequence: CASSSPGLGTLRQYF.